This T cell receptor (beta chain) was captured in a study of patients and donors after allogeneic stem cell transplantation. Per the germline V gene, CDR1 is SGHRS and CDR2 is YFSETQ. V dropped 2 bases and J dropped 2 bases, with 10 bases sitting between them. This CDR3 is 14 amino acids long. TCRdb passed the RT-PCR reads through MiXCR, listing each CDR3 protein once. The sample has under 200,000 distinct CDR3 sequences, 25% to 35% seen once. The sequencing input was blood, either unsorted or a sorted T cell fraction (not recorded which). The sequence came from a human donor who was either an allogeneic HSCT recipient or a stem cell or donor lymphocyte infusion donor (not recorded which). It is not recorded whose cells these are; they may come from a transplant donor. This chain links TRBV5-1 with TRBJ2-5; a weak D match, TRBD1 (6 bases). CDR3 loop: CASSFGQGQETQYF. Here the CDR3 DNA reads TGCGCCAGCAGCTTCGGGCAGGGGCAAGAGACCCAGTACTTC.